This T cell receptor beta chain was recorded in a study of blood T cell repertoires in COVID-19. Overall study: Sample material is recorded as cDNA or gDNA derived from T cells, B-cell-depleted T cells, or PBMCs.

Enrollees, about 18 to 90 years old, lived in 24 US areas. The CDR3 is made up of 17 amino acids. V lost 1 base and J lost 3, with 16 bases in between. The germline V gene encodes CDR1 MGHDK and CDR2 SYGVNS. This clone was observed a handful of times. Original processing methods: Estimated nucleated cell counts came from reference gene primer amplification. The repertoire was sequenced with immunoSEQ multiplex PCR; TCRdb's copy has only in-frame clones and lacks some. V and J calls and clone size follow that table, whereas D and trimming were derived from the DNA. The sample gives about 250,000 clones, roughly 84% of which show up once; under 8% is in the top ten.

The receptor comes from a woman between 50 and 59 years old who had been exposed to COVID-19. The specimen sequenced was PBMCs or T cells enriched from blood (not recorded which). The rearrangement uses TRBV25-1 and TRBJ2-1, with a possible D match to TRBD1 (5 bases). CDR3: CASSESGGQGIYNEQFF. In nucleotides, the CDR3 is TGTGCCAGCAGTGAATCTGGTGGGCAGGGAATCTACAATGAGCAGTTCTTC.